This T cell receptor (beta chain) was sequenced in a study of T cell responses to AZD1222 COVID-19 vaccine. Study as a whole: Second doses at about 4 or about 12 weeks were pooled. Study-wide findings and caveats: It should be noted that donors were predominantly white British and more often female, and clonal diversity was possibly underestimated. The peak T cell response came first, and repertoires were sampled only after it. Dominant at 160-218 and 743-854, vaccine-associated CD4 TCRs also spanned spike.

Details on this clone: Its specificity is unknown.

Trimming pared 2 bases from V and 5 bases from J, leaving 15 bases between. Germline assignment: CDR1 MDHEN and CDR2 SYDVKM. The CDR3 consists of 15 residues. The assay was immunoSEQ multiplex PCR, and TCRdb's table has in-frame clones only and misses some. The sample shows approximately 100,000 clones, about 89% of them seen only once. The chain employs TRBV28 and TRBJ2-5; no definite D call. This TCR derives from an adult in good health. Material: peripheral blood, obtained on day 0 of AZD1222 vaccination. CDR3 DNA sequence: TGTGCCAGCAGTTTAAACCGGCCCAGTAGTGAGACCCAGTACTTC. Translated: CASSLNRPSSETQYF.